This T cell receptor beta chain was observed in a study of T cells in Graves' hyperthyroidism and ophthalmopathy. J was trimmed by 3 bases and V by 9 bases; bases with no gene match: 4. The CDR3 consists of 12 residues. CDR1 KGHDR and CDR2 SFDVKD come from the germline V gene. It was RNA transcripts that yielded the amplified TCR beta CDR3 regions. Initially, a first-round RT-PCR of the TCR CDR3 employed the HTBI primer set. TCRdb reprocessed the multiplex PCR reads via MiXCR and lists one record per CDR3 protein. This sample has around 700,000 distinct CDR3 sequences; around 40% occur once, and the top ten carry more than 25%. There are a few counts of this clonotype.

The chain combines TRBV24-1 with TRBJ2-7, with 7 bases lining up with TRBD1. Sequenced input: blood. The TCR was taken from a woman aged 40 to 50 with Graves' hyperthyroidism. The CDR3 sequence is CATSGQNYEQYF. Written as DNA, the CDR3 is TGTGCCACCTCGGGACAGAACTACGAGCAGTACTTC.